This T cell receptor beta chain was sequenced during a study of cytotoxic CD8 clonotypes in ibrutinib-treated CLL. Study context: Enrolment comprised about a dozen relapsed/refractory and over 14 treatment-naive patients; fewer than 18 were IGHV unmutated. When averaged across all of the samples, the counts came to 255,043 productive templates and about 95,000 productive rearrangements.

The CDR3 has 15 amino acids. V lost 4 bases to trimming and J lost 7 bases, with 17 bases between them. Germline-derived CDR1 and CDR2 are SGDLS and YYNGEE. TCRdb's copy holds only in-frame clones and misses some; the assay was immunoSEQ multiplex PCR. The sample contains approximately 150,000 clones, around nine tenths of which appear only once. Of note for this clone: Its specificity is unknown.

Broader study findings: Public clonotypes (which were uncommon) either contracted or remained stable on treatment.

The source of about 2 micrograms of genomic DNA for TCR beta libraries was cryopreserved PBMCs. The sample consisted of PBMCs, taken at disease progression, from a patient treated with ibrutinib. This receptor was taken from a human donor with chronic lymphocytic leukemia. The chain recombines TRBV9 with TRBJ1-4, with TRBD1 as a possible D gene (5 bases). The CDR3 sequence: CASSPSGGEGEKLFF. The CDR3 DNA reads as TGTGCCAGCAGCCCCAGTGGAGGGGAAGGTGAAAAACTGTTTTTT.